This TCR beta chain stems from a study of blood T cells in healthy people across ages. The CDR3 totals 14 residues. Primers used in a second PCR of roughly 6 to 12 cycles were a sample-barcoded 5' primer and a J-beta primer mix. Using its own MiXCR run on the 5' RACE reads, TCRdb lists one record per CDR3 protein. The table shows fewer than 600,000 distinct CDR3 sequences, with around a quarter occurring only once. A further study also used this sample, focusing on T cells of mothers and their children. That investigation notes: T cell clones that were persistent and microchimeric went undetected.

This sequence joins TRBV12-3 or TRBV12-4 and TRBJ2-7; D tentatively reads TRBD1 or TRBD2 (5 bases each). The DNA matches TRBJ2-5 better at its end, which makes the J call doubtful. Sequencing was performed on blood. The receptor's source is a boy aged 2-15 years in good health. The CDR3 nucleotides are TGTGCCAGCAGTGTATCGGGGCCCCAAGAGACCCAGTACTTC. Encoded protein: CASSVSGPQETQYF.